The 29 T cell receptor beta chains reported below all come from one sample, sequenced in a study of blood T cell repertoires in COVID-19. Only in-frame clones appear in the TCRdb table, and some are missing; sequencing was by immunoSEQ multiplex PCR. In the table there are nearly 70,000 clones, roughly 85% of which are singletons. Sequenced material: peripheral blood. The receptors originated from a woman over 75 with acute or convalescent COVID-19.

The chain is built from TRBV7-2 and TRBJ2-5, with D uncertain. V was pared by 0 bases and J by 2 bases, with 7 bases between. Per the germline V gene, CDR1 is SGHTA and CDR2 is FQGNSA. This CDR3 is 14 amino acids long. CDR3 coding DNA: TGTGCCAGCAGCTTAGCGCCGGGTCAAGAGACCCAGTACTTC. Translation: CASSLAPGQETQYF.

The CDR3 loop reads CASSSGRGFGYTF. The CDR3 DNA is TGTGCCAGCAGCTCCGGTCGGGGGTTTGGCTACACCTTC. The chain couples TRBV7-9 to TRBJ1-2, with D tentatively TRBD1 (5 bases). Germline lookup yields CDR1 SEHNR and CDR2 FQNEAQ (reference sequence). This CDR3 has 13 residues. Trimming took off 4 bases at V and 7 bases at J, with 13 bases between the two ends.

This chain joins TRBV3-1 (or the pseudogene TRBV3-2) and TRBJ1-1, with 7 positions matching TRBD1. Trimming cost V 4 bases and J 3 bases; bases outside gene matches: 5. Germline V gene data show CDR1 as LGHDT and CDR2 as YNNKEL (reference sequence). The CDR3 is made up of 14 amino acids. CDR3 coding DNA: TGTGCCAGCAGCCTCGTCACAGGGGACACTGAAGCTTTCTTT. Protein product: CASSLVTGDTEAFF.

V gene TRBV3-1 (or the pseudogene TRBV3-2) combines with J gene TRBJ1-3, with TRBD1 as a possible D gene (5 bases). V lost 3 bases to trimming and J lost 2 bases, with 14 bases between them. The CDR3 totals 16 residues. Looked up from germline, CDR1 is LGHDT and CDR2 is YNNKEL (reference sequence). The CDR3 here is CASSHNRGSTGNTIYF. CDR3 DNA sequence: TGTGCCAGCAGCCATAATCGGGGGTCCACTGGAAACACCATATATTTT.

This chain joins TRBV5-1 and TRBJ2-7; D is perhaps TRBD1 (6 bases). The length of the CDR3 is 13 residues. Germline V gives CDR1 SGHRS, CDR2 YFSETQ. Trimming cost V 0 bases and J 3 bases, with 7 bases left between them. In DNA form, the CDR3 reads TGCGCCAGCAGCTTGGGACAGGACTACGAGCAGTACTTC. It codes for CASSLGQDYEQYF.

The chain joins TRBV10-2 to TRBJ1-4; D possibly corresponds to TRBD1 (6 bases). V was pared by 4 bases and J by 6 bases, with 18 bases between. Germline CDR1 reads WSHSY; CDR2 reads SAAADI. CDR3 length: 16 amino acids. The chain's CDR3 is CASSGDRRTADEKLFF. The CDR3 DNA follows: TGCGCCAGCAGTGGCGATCGACGGACAGCGGATGAAAAACTGTTTTTT.

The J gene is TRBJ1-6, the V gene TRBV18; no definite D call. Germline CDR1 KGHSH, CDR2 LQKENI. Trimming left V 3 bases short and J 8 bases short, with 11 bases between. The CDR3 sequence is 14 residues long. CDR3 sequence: CASSPEGLDSPLHF. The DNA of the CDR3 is TGTGCCAGCTCACCGGAGGGCCTCGATTCACCCCTCCACTTT.

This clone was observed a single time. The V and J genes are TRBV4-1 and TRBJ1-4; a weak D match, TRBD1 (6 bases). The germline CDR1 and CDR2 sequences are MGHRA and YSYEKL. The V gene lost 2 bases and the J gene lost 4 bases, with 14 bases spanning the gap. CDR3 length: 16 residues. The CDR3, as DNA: TGCGCCAGCAGCCAATTCACCGCAGGGGTTAATGAAAAACTGTTTTTT. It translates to CASSQFTAGVNEKLFF.

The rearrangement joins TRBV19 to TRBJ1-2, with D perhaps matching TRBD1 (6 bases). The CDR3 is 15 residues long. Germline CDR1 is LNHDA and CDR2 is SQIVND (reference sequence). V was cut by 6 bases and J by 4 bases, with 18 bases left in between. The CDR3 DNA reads TGTGCCAGTAGCCCGGGGGGGCAGCTCCCCTATGGCTACACCTTC. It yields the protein CASSPGGQLPYGYTF.

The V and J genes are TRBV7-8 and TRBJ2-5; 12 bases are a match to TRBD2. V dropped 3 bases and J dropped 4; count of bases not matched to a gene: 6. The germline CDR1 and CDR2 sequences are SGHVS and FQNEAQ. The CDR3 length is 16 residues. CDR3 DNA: TGTGCCAGCAGCTTGTTGTCTAGCGGGGGGGCAGAGACCCAGTACTTC. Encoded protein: CASSLLSSGGAETQYF. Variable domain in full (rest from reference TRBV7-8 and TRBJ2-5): GAGVSQSPRYKVAKRGQDVALRCDPISGHVSLFWYQQALGQGPEFLTYFQNEAQLDKSGLPSDRFFAERPEGSVSTLKIQRTQQEDSAVYLCASSLLSSGGAETQYFGPGTRLLVL.

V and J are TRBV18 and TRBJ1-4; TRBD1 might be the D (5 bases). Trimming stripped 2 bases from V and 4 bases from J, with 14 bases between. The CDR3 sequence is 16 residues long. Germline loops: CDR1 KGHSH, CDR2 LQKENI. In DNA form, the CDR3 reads TGTGCCAGCTCACCAAACGGGGGGAAGTATAATGAAAAACTGTTTTTT. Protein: CASSPNGGKYNEKLFF.

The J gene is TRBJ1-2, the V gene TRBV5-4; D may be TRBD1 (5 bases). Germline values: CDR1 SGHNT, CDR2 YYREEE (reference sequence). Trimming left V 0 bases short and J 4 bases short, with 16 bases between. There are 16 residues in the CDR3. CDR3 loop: CASSLGLAGNVYGYTF. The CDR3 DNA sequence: TGTGCCAGCAGCTTGGGTCTGGCAGGGAATGTCTATGGCTACACCTTC. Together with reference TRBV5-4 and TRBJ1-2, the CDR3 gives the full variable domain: ETGVTQSPTHLIKTRGQQVTLRCSSQSGHNTVSWYQQALGQGPQFIFQYYREEENGRGNFPPRFSGLQFPNYSSELNVNALELDDSALYLCASSLGLAGNVYGYTFGSGTRLTVV.

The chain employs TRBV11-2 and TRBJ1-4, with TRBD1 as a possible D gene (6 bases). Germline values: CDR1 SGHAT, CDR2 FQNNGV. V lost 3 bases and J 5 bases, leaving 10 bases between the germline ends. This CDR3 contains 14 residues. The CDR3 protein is CASSLDSWNEKLFF. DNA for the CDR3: TGTGCCAGCAGCTTGGACAGTTGGAATGAAAAACTGTTTTTT.

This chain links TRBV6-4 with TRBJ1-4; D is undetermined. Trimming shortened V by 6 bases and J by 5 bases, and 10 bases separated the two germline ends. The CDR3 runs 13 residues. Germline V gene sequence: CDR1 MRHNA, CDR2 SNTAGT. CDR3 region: CASSLELNEKLFF. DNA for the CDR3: TGTGCCAGCAGCCTCGAGCTAAATGAAAAACTGTTTTTT.

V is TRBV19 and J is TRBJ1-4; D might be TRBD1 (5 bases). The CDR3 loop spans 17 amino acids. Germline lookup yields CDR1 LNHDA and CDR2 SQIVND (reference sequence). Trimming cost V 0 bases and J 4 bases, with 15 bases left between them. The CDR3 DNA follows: TGTGCCAGTAGTATAGATAGAGGAGGGGCTCTTAATGAAAAACTGTTTTTT. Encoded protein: CASSIDRGGALNEKLFF.

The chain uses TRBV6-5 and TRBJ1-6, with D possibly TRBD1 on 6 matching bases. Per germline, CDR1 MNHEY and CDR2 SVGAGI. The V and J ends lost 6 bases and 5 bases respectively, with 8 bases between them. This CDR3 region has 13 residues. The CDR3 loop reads CASRQGDNSPLHF. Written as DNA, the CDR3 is TGTGCCAGCAGACAGGGAGATAATTCACCCCTCCACTTT.

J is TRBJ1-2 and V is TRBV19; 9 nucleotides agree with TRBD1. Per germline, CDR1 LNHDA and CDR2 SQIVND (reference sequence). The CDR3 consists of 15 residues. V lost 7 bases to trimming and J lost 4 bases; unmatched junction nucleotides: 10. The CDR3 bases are TGTGCCAGTATCATTAGGGACAGGGACAGCTATGGCTACACCTTC. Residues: CASIIRDRDSYGYTF.

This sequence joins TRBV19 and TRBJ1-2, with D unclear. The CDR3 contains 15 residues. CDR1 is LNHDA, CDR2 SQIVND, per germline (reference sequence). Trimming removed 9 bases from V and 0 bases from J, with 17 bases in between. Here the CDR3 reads CASLRDSAANYGYTF. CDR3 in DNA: TGTGCCAGCCTTCGAGATTCTGCGGCTAACTATGGCTACACCTTC.

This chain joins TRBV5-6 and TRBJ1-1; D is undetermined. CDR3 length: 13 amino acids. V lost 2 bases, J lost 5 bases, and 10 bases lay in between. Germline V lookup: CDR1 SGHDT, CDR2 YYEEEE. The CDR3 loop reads CASSFPGRTEAFF. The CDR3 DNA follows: TGTGCCAGCAGCTTTCCCGGGAGGACTGAAGCTTTCTTT.

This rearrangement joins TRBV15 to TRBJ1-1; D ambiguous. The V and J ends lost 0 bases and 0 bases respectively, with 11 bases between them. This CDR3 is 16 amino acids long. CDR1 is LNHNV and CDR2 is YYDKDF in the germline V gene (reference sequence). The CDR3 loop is CATSRDLGVMNTEAFF. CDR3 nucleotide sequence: TGTGCCACCAGCAGAGATTTGGGAGTTATGAACACTGAAGCTTTCTTT.

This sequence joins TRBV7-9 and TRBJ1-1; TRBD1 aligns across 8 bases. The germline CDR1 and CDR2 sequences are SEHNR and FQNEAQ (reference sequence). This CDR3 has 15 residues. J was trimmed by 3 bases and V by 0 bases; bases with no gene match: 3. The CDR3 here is CASSLARGPDTEAFF. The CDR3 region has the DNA TGTGCCAGCAGCTTAGCCAGGGGGCCGGACACTGAAGCTTTCTTT.

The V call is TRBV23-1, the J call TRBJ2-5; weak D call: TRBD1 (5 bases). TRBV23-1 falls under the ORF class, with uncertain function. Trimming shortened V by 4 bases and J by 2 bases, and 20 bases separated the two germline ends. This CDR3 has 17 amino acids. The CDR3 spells CASSLRVRFWVQETQYF. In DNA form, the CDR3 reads TGCGCCAGCAGTCTCAGGGTCCGCTTTTGGGTTCAAGAGACCCAGTACTTC.

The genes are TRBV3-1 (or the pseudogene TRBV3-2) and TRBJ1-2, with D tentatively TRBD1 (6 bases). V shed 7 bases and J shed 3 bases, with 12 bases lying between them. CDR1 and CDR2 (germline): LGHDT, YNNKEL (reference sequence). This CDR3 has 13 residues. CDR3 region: CASKLGGDYGYTF. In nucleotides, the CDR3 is TGTGCCAGCAAATTAGGGGGAGACTATGGCTACACCTTC.

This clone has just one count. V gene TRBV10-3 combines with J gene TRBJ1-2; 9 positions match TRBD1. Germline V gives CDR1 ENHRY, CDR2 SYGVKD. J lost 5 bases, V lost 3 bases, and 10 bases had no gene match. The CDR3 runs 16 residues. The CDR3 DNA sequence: TGTGCCATCAGTGACTCCACACCGGGACAGGGTTATGGCTACACCTTC. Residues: CAISDSTPGQGYGYTF.

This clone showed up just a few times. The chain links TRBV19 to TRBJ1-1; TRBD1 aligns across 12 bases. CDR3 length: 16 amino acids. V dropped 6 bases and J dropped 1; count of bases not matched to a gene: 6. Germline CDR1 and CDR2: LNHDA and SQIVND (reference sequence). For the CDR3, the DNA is TGTGCCAGTAGGACGGGACAGGGGGCGGCGAACACTGAAGCTTTCTTT. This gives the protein CASRTGQGAANTEAFF.

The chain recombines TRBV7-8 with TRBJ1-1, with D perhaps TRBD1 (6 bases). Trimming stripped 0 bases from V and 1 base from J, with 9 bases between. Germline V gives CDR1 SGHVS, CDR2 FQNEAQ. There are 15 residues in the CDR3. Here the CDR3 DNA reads TGTGCCAGCAGCTTAGCTCGGACAGCGAACACTGAAGCTTTCTTT. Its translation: CASSLARTANTEAFF. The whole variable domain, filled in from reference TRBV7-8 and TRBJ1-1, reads GAGVSQSPRYKVAKRGQDVALRCDPISGHVSLFWYQQALGQGPEFLTYFQNEAQLDKSGLPSDRFFAERPEGSVSTLKIQRTQQEDSAVYLCASSLARTANTEAFFGQGTRLTVV.

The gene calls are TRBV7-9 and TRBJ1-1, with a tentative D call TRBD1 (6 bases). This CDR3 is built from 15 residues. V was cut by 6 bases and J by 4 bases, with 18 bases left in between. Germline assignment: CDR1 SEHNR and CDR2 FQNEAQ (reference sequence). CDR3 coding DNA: TGTGCCAGCAGTCCCACAGGGATGCCGCGCACTGAAGCTTTCTTT. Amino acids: CASSPTGMPRTEAFF.

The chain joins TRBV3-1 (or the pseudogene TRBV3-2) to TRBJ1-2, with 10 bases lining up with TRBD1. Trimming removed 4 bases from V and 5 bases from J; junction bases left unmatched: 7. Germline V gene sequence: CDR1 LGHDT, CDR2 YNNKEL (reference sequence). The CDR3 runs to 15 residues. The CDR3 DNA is TGTGCCAGCAGCCCCCCGGGACAGGGGCGATATGGCTACACCTTC. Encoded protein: CASSPPGQGRYGYTF.

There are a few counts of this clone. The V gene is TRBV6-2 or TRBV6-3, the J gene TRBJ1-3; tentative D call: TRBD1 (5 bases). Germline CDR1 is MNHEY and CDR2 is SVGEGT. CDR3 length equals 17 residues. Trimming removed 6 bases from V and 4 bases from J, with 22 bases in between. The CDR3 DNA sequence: TGTGCCAGCAGCCAAACAGGACACCGGGTGGCCGGAAACACCATATATTTT. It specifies CASSQTGHRVAGNTIYF.